A selection of T cell receptor beta chains follows, all from one sample in a study of blood T cell repertoires in COVID-19. The protocol was immunoSEQ multiplex PCR, while the TCRdb copy is restricted to in-frame clones and leaves out a portion. The sample records 150,000 to 200,000 clones, roughly nine tenths being singletons. Input material: PBMCs or T cells enriched from blood (not recorded which). The source is a woman between 40 and 50 years old with acute COVID-19. Each CDR3 is given without its conserved first and last residue. D genes are given only for firm matches. Rows may omit the clone size; those that give it use once, few, many or a size class.

v_gene | d_gene | abundance | CDR3aa
TRBV7-3 | TRBD2 | - | ASSTQGGLAVYEQF
TRBV12-3/TRBV12-4 | - | once | ASSLALGNTIY
TRBV7-2 | - | - | ASSLRSANTGELF
TRBV7-8 | - | - | ASSLGSGNTEAF
TRBV9 | TRBD1 | - | ASSVGDRGSYEQY
TRBV5-4 | - | few | ASSLIGRGTEAF
TRBV19 | TRBD1 | - | ASSINRGRVDEQF
TRBV10-3 | TRBD1 | once | AISKDRGRDWPQH
TRBV2 | TRBD1 | - | ASSEGSAGGGQPQH
TRBV5-1 | TRBD1 | - | ASSSTGVENTEAF
TRBV4-3 | - | - | ASSQELAGRDTQY
TRBV2 | - | - | ASSEAAGLSYEQY
TRBV5-6 | TRBD1 | - | ASSPGQGASSYNSPLH
TRBV18 | - | - | ASSPGGLNSYNEQF
TRBV19 | - | - | ASRGAAREKLF
TRBV7-3 | - | - | ASSDGPGETQY
TRBV7-9 | - | - | ASSTSGEGGNIQY
TRBV7-2 | TRBD2 | - | ASSTSGRRGQETQY
TRBV27 | TRBD1 | - | ASSLFGTGLYANTGELF
TRBV7-9 | - | few | ASSGGSGELF
TRBV30 | TRBD2 | once | AWGGRLAGPGDTQY
TRBV14 | TRBD2 | - | ASSQDRGGLAGVRYNEQF
TRBV2 | TRBD1 | - | ASAFQGANTEAF
TRBV5-1 | - | - | ASSFLGAKYEQY
TRBV19 | TRBD1 | - | ASSIRDRRNQPQH
TRBV6-1 | - | once | ASSENTGRETQY
TRBV2 | TRBD1 | - | ASSETGGGQPQH
TRBV19 | TRBD2 | - | ASSPGLAGHLHYNEQF
TRBV4-3 | TRBD2 | - | ASSPGVAGGFLWELF
TRBV10-3 | - | - | AISEPTGSNYGYT
TRBV6-5 | - | - | ASSYGDKTTYGYT
TRBV27 | TRBD1 | - | ASSLWTGSYEQY
TRBV18 | - | - | ASSPVGGPFNTGELF
TRBV9 | - | once | ASSVGQDNQPQH
TRBV2 | TRBD1 | - | ASTPGTGSWTPLH
TRBV9 | - | - | ASSVGQATYGYT
TRBV25-1 | TRBD1 | - | ASSAWTGMNEKLF
TRBV11-2 | TRBD1 | - | ASSRDRISGNTIY
TRBV19 | - | - | ASSRRGTEAQY
TRBV5-6 | TRBD1 | - | ASSLAGTGGNTIY
TRBV4-2 | - | - | ASSQDTGDGELF
TRBV5-5 | TRBD2 | - | ASSWTSGTTTSGEQY